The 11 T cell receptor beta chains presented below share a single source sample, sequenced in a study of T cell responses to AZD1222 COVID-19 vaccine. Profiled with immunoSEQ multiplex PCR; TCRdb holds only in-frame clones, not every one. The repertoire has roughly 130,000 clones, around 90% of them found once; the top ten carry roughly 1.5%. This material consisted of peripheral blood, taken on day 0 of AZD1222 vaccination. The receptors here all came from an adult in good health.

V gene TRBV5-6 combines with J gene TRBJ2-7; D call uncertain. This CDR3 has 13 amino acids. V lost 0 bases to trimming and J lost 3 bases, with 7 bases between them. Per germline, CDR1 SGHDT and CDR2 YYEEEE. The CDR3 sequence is CASSLAQFYEQYF. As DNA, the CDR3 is TGTGCCAGCAGCTTGGCACAGTTCTACGAGCAGTACTTC.

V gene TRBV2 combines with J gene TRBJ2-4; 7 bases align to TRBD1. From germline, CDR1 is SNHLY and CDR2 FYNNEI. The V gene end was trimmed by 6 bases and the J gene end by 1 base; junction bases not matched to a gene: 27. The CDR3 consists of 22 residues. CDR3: CASREWFPRQGGGVVAKNIQYF. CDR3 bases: TGTGCCAGCAGGGAGTGGTTCCCTCGACAGGGTGGGGGAGTGGTGGCCAAAAACATTCAGTACTTC.

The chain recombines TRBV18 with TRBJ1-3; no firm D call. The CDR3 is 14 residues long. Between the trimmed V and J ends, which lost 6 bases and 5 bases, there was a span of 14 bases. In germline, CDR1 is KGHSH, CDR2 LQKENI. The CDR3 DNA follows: TGTGCCAGCTCCCCCGTGGGCTCCAGAAACACCATATATTTT. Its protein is CASSPVGSRNTIYF.

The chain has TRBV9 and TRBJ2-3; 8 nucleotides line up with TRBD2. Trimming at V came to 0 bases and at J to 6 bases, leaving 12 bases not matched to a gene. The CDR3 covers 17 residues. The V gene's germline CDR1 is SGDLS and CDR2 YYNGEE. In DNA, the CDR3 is TGTGCCAGCAGCGTAGGAAAGACCAGCGGGGGTTTGGATACGCAGTATTTT. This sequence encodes CASSVGKTSGGLDTQYF.

The CDR3 here is CAMLRATFRTEAFF. The CDR3 DNA reads TGCGCCATGCTCAGGGCAACTTTTCGCACTGAAGCTTTCTTT. The chain uses TRBV4-3 and TRBJ1-1; weak D call: TRBD1 (5 bases). Trimming took off 10 bases at V and 4 bases at J, with 19 bases between the two ends. Germline CDR1 reads LGHNA; CDR2 reads YSLEER. CDR3 size: 14 residues.

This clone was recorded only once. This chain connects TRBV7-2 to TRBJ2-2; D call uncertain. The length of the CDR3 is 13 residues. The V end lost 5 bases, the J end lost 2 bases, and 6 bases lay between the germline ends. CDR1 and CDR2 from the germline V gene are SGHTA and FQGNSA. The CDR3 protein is CASSRANTGELFF. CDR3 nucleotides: TGTGCCAGCAGCAGGGCAAACACCGGGGAGCTGTTTTTT.

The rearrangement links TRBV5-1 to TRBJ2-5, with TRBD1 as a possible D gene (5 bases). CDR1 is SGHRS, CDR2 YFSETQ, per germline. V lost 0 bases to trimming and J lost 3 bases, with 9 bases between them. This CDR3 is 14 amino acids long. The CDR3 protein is CASSLGTTKETQYF. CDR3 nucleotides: TGCGCCAGCAGCTTGGGGACAACCAAAGAGACCCAGTACTTC.

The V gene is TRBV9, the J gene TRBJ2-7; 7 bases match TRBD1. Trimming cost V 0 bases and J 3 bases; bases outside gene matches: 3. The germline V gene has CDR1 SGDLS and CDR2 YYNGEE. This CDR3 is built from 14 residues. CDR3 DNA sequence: TGTGCCAGCAGCGTAGGACAGGGTTTCTACGAGCAGTACTTC. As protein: CASSVGQGFYEQYF.

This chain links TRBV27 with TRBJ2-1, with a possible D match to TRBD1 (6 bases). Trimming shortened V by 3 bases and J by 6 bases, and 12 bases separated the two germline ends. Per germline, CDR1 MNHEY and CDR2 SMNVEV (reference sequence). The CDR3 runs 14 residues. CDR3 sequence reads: CASSFGTPPNEQFF. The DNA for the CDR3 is TGTGCCAGCAGTTTTGGGACACCGCCCAATGAGCAGTTCTTC.

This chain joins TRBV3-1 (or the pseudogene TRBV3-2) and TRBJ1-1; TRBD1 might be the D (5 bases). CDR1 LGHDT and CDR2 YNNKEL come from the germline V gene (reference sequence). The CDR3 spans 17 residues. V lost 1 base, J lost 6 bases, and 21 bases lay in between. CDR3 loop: CASSQGFQGGVRAEAFF. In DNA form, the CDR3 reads TGTGCCAGCAGCCAAGGATTCCAGGGTGGGGTCCGGGCTGAAGCTTTCTTT.

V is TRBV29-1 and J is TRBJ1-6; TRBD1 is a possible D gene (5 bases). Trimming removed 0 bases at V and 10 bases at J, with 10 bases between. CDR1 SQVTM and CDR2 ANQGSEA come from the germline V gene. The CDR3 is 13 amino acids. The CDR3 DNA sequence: TGCAGCGTTGAAGAAGGGGTAGGGTCACCCCTCCACTTT. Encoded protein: CSVEEGVGSPLHF.